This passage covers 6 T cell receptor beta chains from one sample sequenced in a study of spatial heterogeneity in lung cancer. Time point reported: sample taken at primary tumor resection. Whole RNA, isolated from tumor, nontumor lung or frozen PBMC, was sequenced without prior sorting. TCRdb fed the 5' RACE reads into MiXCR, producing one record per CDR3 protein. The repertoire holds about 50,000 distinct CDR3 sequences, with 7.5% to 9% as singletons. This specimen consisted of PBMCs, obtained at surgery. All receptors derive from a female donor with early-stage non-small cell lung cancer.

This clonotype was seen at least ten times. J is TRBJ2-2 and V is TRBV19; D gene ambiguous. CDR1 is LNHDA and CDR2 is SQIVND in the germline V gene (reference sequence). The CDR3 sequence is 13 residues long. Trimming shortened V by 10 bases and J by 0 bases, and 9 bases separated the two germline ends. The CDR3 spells CAIGNTNTGELFF. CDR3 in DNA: TGTGCCATAGGAAACACGAACACCGGGGAGCTGTTTTTT.

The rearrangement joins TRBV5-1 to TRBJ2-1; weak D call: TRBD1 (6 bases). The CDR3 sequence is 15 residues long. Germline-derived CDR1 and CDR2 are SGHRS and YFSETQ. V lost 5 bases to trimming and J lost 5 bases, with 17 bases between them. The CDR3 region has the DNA TGCGCCAGCAGACAGGGAACGCTTTTCAACAATGAGCAGTTCTTC. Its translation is CASRQGTLFNNEQFF.

The CDR3 region is CASSFGQVGGSGANVLTF. In nucleotides, the CDR3 is TGTGCCAGCAGTTTTGGCCAGGTTGGTGGTTCTGGGGCCAACGTCCTGACTTTC. The gene calls are TRBV13 and TRBJ2-6; D unresolved. Germline V gene lookup returns CDR1 PRHDT and CDR2 FYEKMQ (reference sequence). V lost 6 bases, J lost 1 base, and 19 bases lay in between. This CDR3 spans 18 amino acids.

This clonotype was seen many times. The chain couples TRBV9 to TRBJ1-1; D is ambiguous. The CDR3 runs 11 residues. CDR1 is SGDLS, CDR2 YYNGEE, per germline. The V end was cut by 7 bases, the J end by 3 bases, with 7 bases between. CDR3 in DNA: TGTGCCAGCCACCCTCACACTGAAGCTTTCTTT. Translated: CASHPHTEAFF. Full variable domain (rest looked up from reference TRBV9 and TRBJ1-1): DSGVTQTPKHLITATGQRVTLRCSPRSGDLSVYWYQQSLDQGLQFLIQYYNGEERAKGNILERFSAQQFPDLHSELNLSSLELGDSALYFCASHPHTEAFFGQGTRLTVV.

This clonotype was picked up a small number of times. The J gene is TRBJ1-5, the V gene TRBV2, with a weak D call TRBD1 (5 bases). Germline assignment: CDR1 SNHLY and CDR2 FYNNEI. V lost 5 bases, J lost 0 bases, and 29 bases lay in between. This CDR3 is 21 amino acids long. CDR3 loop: CASSRQFTGTPGAHSNQPQHF. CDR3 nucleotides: TGTGCCAGCAGTCGACAGTTTACGGGGACTCCTGGAGCCCATAGCAATCAGCCCCAGCATTTT.

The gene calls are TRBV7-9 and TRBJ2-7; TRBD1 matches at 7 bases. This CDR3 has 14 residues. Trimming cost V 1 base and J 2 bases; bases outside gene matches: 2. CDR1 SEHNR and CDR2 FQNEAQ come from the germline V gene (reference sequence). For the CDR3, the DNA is TGTGCCAGCAGCTTAGGGGGACAGACCTACGAGCAGTACTTC. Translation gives CASSLGGQTYEQYF.